These 3 T cell receptor beta chains were all obtained from the same sample, sequenced in a study of blood T cell repertoires in COVID-19. Produced via immunoSEQ multiplex PCR; TCRdb's table is partial and in-frame only. The sample carries approximately 240,000 clones, 84% recorded once. Source material: peripheral blood. Receptors were obtained from an older woman who had recovered from COVID-19.

Points on this clone: The same CDR3 is also encoded by other DNA sequences in this sample. The chain combines TRBV7-3 with TRBJ2-5, with 7 bases identical to TRBD1. V gave up 4 bases and J gave up 3 bases; unmatched junction bases: 2. Germline loops: CDR1 SGHTA, CDR2 FQGTGA. The CDR3 extends over 13 amino acids. This chain's CDR3 is CASSSQGEETQYF. The DNA of the CDR3 is TGTGCCAGCAGCTCGCAGGGGGAAGAGACCCAGTACTTC.

This clone was counted at least ten times. The chain couples TRBV4-1 to TRBJ1-1; TRBD1 might be the D (5 bases). Germline lookup yields CDR1 MGHRA and CDR2 YSYEKL. V lost 3 bases, J lost 3 bases, and 11 bases lay in between. The CDR3 extends over 14 amino acids. CDR3 residues: CASSQEPGHTEAFF. As DNA, the CDR3 is TGCGCCAGCAGCCAGGAGCCAGGGCACACTGAAGCTTTCTTT.

The V and J genes are TRBV5-5 and TRBJ1-4; unclear D gene. Germline values: CDR1 SGHKS, CDR2 YYEKEE (reference sequence). This CDR3 is 14 amino acids long. Trimming removed 4 bases from V and 10 bases from J, with 17 bases in between. CDR3 amino acids: CASSTDTDFGKLFF. The DNA of the CDR3 is TGTGCCAGCAGCACTGACACGGACTTTGGAAAACTGTTTTTT. Variable domain in full (rest from reference TRBV5-5 and TRBJ1-4): DAGVTQSPTHLIKTRGQQVTLRCSPISGHKSVSWYQQVLGQGPQFIFQYYEKEERGRGNFPDRFSARQFPNYSSELNVNALLLGDSALYLCASSTDTDFGKLFFGSGTQLSVL.